This TCR beta chain was found in a study of cytomegalovirus exposure and HLA in healthy donors. Study details: Earlier, some 200 million T cells were analyzed, and fewer than 120 million unique TCR beta sequences were found among them.

Study-level points and caveats: A prior analysis recorded that most TCR beta V segments were productive about 87% or about 30% of the time.

13 Jbeta primers and 60 Vbeta primers were used for the PCR. Some clones are missing from TCRdb's copy, which holds only in-frame ones; the method was immunoSEQ multiplex PCR. The table includes approximately 85,000 clones, nearly 80% detected once. Germline V gene data show CDR1 as ENHRY and CDR2 as SYGVKD. The CDR3 runs to 14 residues. Trimming took 2 bases from V and 1 from J, leaving 8 bases between them. Turning to this clone: What it binds is not known.

J is TRBJ1-2 and V is TRBV10-3; the D is unclear. The sequenced sample consisted of PBMCs. This sequence originates from a woman aged 45-60 years in good health and CMV-seropositive. The CDR3 DNA sequence: TGTGCCATCAGTGAGGGCGCGGGTAACTATGGCTACACCTTC. This codes for CAISEGAGNYGYTF.